This TCR beta chain was sequenced during a study of blood T cells in healthy people across ages. Study results and caveats: Leaving the PBMCs unsorted stopped any conclusive comparison of naive versus antigen-experienced cells. Diversity of TCR beta per million T cells declined in a roughly linear way with age.

Together with a sample-barcoded 5' primer, a J-beta primer mix was included in a second PCR lasting about 6 to 11 cycles. One entry per CDR3 protein results from TCRdb running MiXCR on the 5' RACE reads. The sample carries some 750,000 distinct CDR3 sequences, about 20% recorded once. The CDR3 has 14 amino acids. V lost 6 bases, J lost 4 bases, and 16 bases lay in between. CDR1 is SGHKS and CDR2 is YYEKEE in the germline V gene (reference sequence). This clonotype turned up a few times. Its antigen is still unknown. This sequence was found in a man between 65 and 85 years old in good health. The chain carries TRBV5-5 and TRBJ1-2; a weak D match, TRBD1 (6 bases). Input material: blood. Here the CDR3 reads CASIQGSQTYGYTF. DNA of the CDR3: TGTGCCAGCATCCAGGGGAGCCAAACCTATGGCTACACCTTC.